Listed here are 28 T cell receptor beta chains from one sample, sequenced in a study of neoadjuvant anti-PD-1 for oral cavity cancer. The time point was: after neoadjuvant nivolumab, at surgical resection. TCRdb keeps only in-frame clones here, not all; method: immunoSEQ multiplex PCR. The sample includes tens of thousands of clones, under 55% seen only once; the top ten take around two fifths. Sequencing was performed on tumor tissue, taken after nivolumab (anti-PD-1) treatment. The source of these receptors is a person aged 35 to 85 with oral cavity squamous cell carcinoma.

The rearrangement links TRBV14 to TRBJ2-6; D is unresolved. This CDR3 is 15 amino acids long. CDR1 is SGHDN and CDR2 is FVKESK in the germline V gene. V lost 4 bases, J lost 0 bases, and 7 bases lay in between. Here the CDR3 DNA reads TGTGCCAGCAGCCCCCATCTCTCTGGGGCCAACGTCCTGACTTTC. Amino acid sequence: CASSPHLSGANVLTF.

Here the CDR3 DNA reads TGCGCCAGCAGCCAAGGCCCCAGGTTGACCCAGTACTTC. This translates into CASSQGPRLTQYF. J is TRBJ2-5 and V is TRBV4-1; D call uncertain. The CDR3 spans 13 residues. V was cut by 1 base and J by 7 bases, with 10 bases left in between. CDR1 is MGHRA and CDR2 is YSYEKL in the germline V gene.

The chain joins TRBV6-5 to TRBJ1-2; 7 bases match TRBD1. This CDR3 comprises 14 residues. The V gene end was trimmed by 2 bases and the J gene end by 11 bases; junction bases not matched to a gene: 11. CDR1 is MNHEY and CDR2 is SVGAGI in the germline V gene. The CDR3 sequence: CASSYRLATGWYTF. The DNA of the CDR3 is TGTGCCAGCAGTTACCGCCTCGCGACAGGGTGGTACACCTTC.

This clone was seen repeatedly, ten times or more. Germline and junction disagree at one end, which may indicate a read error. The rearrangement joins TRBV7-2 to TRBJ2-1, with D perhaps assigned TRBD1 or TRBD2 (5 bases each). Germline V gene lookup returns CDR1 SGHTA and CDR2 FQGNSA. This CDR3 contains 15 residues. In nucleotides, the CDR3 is TGTGCCAGCAGCTTAGAAGGGACCTCCTTCAATGAGCAGTTCTTC. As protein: CASSLEGTSFNEQFF.

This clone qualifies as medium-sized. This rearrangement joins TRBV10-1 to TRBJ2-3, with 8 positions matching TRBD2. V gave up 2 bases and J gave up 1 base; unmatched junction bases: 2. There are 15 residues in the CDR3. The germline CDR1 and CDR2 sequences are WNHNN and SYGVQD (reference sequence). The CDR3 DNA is TGCGCCAGCAGTGAGCGGGGGGGCGGCACAGATACGCAGTATTTT. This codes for CASSERGGGTDTQYF.

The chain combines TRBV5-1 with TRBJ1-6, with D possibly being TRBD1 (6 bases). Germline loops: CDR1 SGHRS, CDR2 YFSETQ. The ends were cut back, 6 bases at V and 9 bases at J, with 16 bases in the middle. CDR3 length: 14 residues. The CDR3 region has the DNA TGCGCCAGCAAGGAGGCAGGGGCCGTTTCACCCCTCCACTTT. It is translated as CASKEAGAVSPLHF.

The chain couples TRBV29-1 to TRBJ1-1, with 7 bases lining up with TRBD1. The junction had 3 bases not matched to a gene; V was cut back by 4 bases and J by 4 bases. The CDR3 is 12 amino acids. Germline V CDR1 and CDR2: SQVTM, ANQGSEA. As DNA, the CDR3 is TGCAGCGTTGGCAACAGGGGCACTGAAGCTTTCTTT. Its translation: CSVGNRGTEAFF.

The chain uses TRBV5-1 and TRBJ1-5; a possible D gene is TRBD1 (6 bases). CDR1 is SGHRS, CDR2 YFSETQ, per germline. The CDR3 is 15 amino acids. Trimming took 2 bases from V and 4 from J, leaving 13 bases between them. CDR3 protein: CASSLSGALNQPQHF. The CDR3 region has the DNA TGCGCCAGCAGCTTATCAGGGGCCCTAAATCAGCCCCAGCATTTT.

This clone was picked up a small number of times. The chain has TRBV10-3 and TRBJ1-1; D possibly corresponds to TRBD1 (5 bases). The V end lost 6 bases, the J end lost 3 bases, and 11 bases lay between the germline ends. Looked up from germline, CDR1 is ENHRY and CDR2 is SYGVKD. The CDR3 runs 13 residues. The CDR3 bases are TGTGCCATCAGCCTCAGGGAAGACACTGAAGCTTTCTTT. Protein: CAISLREDTEAFF.

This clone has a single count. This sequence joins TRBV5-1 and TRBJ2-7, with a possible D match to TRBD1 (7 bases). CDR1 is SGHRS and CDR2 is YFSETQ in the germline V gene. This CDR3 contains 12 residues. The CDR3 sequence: CSSSTGRSEQYF. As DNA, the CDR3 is TGCTCCTCCTCGACAGGGAGGAGCGAGCAGTACTTC.

The CDR3, as DNA: TGTGCCAGCAGCTTTGATCCCGGTACGTGGAGGGGGCTAGGTGAGCAGTTCTTC. Protein: CASSFDPGTWRGLGEQFF. V and J are TRBV7-9 and TRBJ2-1; the D gene is possibly TRBD1 (7 bases). The CDR3 covers 18 residues. V was pared by 3 bases and J by 9 bases, with 27 bases between. Germline values: CDR1 SEHNR, CDR2 FQNEAQ (reference sequence).

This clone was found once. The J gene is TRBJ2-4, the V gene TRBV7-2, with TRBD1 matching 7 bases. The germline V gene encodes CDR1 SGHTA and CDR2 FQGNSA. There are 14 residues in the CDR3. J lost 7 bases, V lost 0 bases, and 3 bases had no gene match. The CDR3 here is CASSLATGRNIQYF. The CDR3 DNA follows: TGTGCCAGCAGCTTAGCGACAGGGCGGAACATTCAGTACTTC.

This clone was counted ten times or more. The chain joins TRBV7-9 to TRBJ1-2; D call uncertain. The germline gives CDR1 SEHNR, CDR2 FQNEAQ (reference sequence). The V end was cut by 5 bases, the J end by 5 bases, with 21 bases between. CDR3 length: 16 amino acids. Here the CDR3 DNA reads TGTGCCAGCAGCCCTTACGACCGGGAGAAACTTTATGGCTACACCTTC. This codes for CASSPYDREKLYGYTF. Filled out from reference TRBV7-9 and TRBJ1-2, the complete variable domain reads DTGVSQNPRHKITKRGQNVTFRCDPISEHNRLYWYRQTLGQGPEFLTYFQNEAQLEKSRLLSDRFSAERPKGSFSTLEIQRTEQGDSAMYLCASSPYDREKLYGYTFGSGTRLTVV.

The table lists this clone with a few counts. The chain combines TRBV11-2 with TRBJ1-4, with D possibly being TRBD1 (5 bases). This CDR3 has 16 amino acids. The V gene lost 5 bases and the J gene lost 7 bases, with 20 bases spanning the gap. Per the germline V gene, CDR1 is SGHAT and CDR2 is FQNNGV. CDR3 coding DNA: TGTGCCAGCAGCCAGGGTGGCAGCCTCCCCCCTGAAAAACTGTTTTTT. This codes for CASSQGGSLPPEKLFF.

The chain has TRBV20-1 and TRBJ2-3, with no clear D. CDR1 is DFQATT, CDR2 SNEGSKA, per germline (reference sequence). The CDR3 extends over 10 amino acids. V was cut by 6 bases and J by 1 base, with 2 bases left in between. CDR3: CSARTDTQYF. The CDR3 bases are TGCAGTGCGCGCACAGATACGCAGTATTTT.

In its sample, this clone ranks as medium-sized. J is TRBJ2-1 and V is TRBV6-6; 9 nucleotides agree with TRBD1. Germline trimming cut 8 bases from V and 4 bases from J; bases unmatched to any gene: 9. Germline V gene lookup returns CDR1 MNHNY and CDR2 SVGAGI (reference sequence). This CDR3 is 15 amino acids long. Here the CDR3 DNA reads TGTGCCAGCGCCTATCCAGGACAGGGGTACAATGAGCAGTTCTTC. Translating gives CASAYPGQGYNEQFF.

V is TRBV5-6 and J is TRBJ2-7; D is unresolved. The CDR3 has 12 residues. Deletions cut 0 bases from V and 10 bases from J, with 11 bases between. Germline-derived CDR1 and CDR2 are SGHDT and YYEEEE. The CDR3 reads CASSLGSGDQYF. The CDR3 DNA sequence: TGTGCCAGCAGCTTGGGTTCGGGTGATCAGTACTTC.

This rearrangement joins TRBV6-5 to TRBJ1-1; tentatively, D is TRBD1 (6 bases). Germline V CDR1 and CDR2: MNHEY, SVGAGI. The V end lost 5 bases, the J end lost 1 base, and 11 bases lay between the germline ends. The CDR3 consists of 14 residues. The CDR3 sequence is CASSQGQTNTEAFF. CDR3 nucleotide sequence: TGTGCCAGCAGTCAGGGACAAACGAACACTGAAGCTTTCTTT.

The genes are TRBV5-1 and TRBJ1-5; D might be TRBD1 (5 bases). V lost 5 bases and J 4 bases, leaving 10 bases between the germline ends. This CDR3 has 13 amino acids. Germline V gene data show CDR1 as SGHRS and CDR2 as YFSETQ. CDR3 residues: CASSIQGNQPQHF. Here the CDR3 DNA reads TGCGCCAGCAGTATTCAGGGAAATCAGCCCCAGCATTTT. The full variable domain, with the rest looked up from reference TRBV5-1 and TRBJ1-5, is KAGVTQTPRYLIKTRGQQVTLSCSPISGHRSVSWYQQTPGQGLQFLFEYFSETQRNKGNFPGRFSGRQFSNSRSEMNVSTLELGDSALYLCASSIQGNQPQHFGDGTRLSIL.

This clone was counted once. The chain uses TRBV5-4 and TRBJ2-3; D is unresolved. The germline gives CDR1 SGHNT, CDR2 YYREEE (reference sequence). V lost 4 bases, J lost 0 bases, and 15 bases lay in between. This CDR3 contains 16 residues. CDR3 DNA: TGTGCCAGCAGCCCCATCGGCGCACCCAGCACAGATACGCAGTATTTT. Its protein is CASSPIGAPSTDTQYF.

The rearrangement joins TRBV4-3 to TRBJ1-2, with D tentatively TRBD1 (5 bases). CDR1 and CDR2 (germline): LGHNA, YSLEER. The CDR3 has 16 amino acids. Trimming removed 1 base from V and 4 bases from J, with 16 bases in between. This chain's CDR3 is CASSQAASSGAYGYTF. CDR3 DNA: TGCGCCAGCAGCCAAGCGGCCTCCAGTGGGGCCTATGGCTACACCTTC.

The CDR3: CASSLTSGGELEQFF. The CDR3 bases are TGTGCCAGCAGCTTGACTAGCGGGGGGGAACTAGAGCAGTTCTTC. The chain uses TRBV7-3 and TRBJ2-1; 14 bases align to TRBD2. The length of the CDR3 is 15 residues. Trimming at V came to 3 bases and at J to 10 bases, leaving 5 bases not matched to a gene. Germline loops: CDR1 SGHTA, CDR2 FQGTGA.

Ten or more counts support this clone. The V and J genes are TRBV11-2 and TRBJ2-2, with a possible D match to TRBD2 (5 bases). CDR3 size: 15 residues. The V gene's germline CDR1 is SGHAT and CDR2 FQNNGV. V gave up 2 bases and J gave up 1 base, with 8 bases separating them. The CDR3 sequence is CASSLSAGNTGELFF. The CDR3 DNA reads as TGTGCCAGCAGCTTATCTGCGGGGAACACCGGGGAGCTGTTTTTT.

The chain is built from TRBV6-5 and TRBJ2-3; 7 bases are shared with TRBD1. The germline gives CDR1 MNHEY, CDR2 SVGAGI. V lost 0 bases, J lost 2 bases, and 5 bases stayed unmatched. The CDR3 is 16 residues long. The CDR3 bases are TGTGCCAGCAGTTACTCGCGACAGGGTTTCACAGATACGCAGTATTTT. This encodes CASSYSRQGFTDTQYF.

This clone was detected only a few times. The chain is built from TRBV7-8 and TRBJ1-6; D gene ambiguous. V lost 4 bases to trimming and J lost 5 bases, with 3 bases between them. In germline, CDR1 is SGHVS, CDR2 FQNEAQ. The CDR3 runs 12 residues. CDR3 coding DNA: TGTGCCAGCAGCTGGGATAATTCACCCCTCCACTTT. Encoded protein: CASSWDNSPLHF.

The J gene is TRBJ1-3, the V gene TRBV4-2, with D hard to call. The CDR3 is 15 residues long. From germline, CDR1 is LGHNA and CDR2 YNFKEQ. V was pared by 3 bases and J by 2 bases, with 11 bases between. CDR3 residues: CASSHPPEAGNTIYF. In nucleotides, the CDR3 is TGTGCCAGCAGCCACCCCCCGGAAGCTGGAAACACCATATATTTT.

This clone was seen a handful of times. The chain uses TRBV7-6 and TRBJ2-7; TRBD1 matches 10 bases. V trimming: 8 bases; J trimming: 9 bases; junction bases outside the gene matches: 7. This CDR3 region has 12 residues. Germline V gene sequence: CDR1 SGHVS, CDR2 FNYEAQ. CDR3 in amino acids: CASRDRGTRQYF. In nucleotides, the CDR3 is TGTGCCAGCCGGGACAGGGGTACGAGGCAGTACTTC.

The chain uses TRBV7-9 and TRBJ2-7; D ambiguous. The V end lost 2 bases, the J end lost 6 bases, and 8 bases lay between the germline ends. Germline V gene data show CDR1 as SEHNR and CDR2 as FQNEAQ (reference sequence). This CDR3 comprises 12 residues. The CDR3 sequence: CASSLLMGEQYF. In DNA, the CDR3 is TGTGCCAGCAGCTTACTTATGGGCGAGCAGTACTTC. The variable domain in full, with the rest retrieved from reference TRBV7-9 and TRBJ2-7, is DTGVSQNPRHKITKRGQNVTFRCDPISEHNRLYWYRQTLGQGPEFLTYFQNEAQLEKSRLLSDRFSAERPKGSFSTLEIQRTEQGDSAMYLCASSLLMGEQYFGPGTRLTVT.